This entry lists 12 T cell receptor beta chains sequenced from one sample in a study of persistence of HIV-infected CD4 T cells. This was the immunoSEQ version 4 assay in survey mode. This table comes from immunoSEQ multiplex PCR, and its TCRdb copy is limited to in-frame clones, with some not included. The data hold roughly 32,000 clones, with roughly four fifths observed a single time. Cells were stimulated with overlapping HIV-1 Gag 15-mer peptides. CD40L/CD69 double-negative CD45RO-high memory CD4+ T cells were collected. These TCRs are of unknown antigen specificity. The starting material was CD4+ T cells sorted from PBMCs after approximately 18-hour stimulation, obtained from a patient who received antiretroviral therapy. Receptors were obtained from an adult woman with HIV who was CMV-seropositive.

This sequence joins TRBV7-3 and TRBJ1-1; possibly TRBD1 for D (5 bases). V lost 5 bases, J lost 3 bases, and 10 bases lay in between. Germline assignment: CDR1 SGHTA and CDR2 FQGTGA. The CDR3 totals 13 residues. The CDR3 sequence is CASSPRADTEAFF. In DNA form, the CDR3 reads TGTGCCAGCAGCCCCAGGGCCGACACTGAAGCTTTCTTT.

The chain is built from TRBV12-3 or TRBV12-4 and TRBJ1-2; D remains unclear. The CDR3 spans 13 residues. The V gene lost 7 bases and the J gene lost 6 bases, with 15 bases spanning the gap. The CDR3 sequence: CASTAGDTNGYTF. Here the CDR3 DNA reads TGTGCCAGCACCGCCGGTGATACGAATGGCTACACCTTC.

This clone appeared once. V and J are TRBV9 and TRBJ1-2; TRBD1 might be the D (5 bases). V lost 0 bases and J 5 bases, leaving 11 bases between the germline ends. This CDR3 has 14 amino acids. Looked up from germline, CDR1 is SGDLS and CDR2 is YYNGEE. CDR3 sequence (DNA): TGTGCCAGCAGCGTAGCTGGGGCGGTTTATGGCTACACCTTC. This sequence encodes CASSVAGAVYGYTF.

The CDR3 coding sequence is TGTGCCAGCAGCGTAGAAGGGCAGGGGGCAATCGAGCAGTACTTC. It encodes CASSVEGQGAIEQYF. V and J are TRBV9 and TRBJ2-7; 8 bases map to TRBD1. J lost 6 bases, V lost 0 bases, and 8 bases had no gene match. Germline V gives CDR1 SGDLS, CDR2 YYNGEE. This CDR3 region has 15 residues.

This rearrangement joins TRBV2 to TRBJ1-2; no firm D call. Trimming removed 6 bases from V and 0 bases from J, with 26 bases in between. Per germline, CDR1 SNHLY and CDR2 FYNNEI. This CDR3 has 19 amino acids. The CDR3: CASRGKRILPAPTNYGYTF. In DNA form, the CDR3 reads TGTGCCAGCAGGGGAAAGCGTATTCTTCCAGCCCCTACTAACTATGGCTACACCTTC.

The chain recombines TRBV5-5 with TRBJ2-2; D is possibly TRBD1 (7 bases). There are 14 residues in the CDR3. CDR1 SGHKS and CDR2 YYEKEE come from the germline V gene (reference sequence). V was pared by 2 bases and J by 4 bases, with 9 bases between. The CDR3 bases are TGTGCCAGCAGCTTCCAGGGGGGCACCGGGGAGCTGTTTTTT. Amino acids: CASSFQGGTGELFF.

This clone was seen a few times. The CDR3 region has the DNA TGTGCCAGCAGTGCGGGGGCCTACGAGCAGTACTTC. It is translated as CASSAGAYEQYF. The chain links TRBV28 to TRBJ2-7; 7 nucleotides line up with TRBD2. This CDR3 is 12 amino acids long. The germline V gene has CDR1 MDHEN and CDR2 SYDVKM. J lost 2 bases, V lost 5 bases, and 0 bases had no gene match. The entire variable domain, with the rest obtained from reference TRBV28 and TRBJ2-7, is as follows: DVKVTQSSRYLVKRTGEKVFLECVQDMDHENMFWYRQDPGLGLRLIYFSYDVKMKEKGDIPEGYSVSREKKERFSLILESASTNQTSMYLCASSAGAYEQYFGPGTRLTVT.

This clone was picked up a small number of times. V is TRBV3-1 (or the pseudogene TRBV3-2) and J is TRBJ1-2; no reliable D call. The germline V and J ends were trimmed by 1 base and 0 bases, with 6 bases remaining between them. CDR3 length: 14 amino acids. Germline V gives CDR1 LGHDT, CDR2 YNNKEL (reference sequence). In DNA, the CDR3 is TGTGCCAGCAGCCAAGGGCAAGCTAACTATGGCTACACCTTC. Translated, it gives CASSQGQANYGYTF.

DNA of the CDR3: TGTGCCAGCAGCTTAGGGGGTAGCGGGGGCCCCTACAATGAGCAGTTCTTC. Amino acids: CASSLGGSGGPYNEQFF. The chain is built from TRBV7-6 and TRBJ2-1; 9 bases match TRBD2. Germline V gene lookup returns CDR1 SGHVS and CDR2 FNYEAQ. CDR3 size: 17 residues. The ends lost 1 base at V and 2 bases at J; junction bases unmatched: 6.

The chain couples TRBV10-1 to TRBJ2-3; 7 positions agree with TRBD1. The CDR3 covers 16 residues. CDR1 is WNHNN, CDR2 SYGVQD, per germline (reference sequence). V lost 2 bases to trimming and J lost 4 bases; unmatched junction nucleotides: 9. The CDR3 reads CASSEVAGGRADTQYF. CDR3 nucleotide sequence: TGCGCCAGCAGTGAGGTCGCAGGGGGTAGGGCAGATACGCAGTATTTT.

The chain is built from TRBV5-1 and TRBJ2-4; D is perhaps TRBD2 (6 bases). Trimming removed 0 bases from V and 2 bases from J, with 12 bases in between. The CDR3 is made up of 16 amino acids. CDR1 is SGHRS, CDR2 YFSETQ, per germline. CDR3 amino acids: CASSLGGSGSKNIQYF. As DNA, the CDR3 is TGCGCCAGCAGCTTGGGGGGTAGCGGCTCCAAAAACATTCAGTACTTC.

This chain joins TRBV5-1 and TRBJ2-6; 10 bases fit TRBD1. Trimming took 0 bases from V and 0 from J; bases not matched to a gene: 18. Germline assignment: CDR1 SGHRS and CDR2 YFSETQ. CDR3 size: 23 residues. The CDR3 bases are TGCGCCAGCAGCTTGGGGTCTTGGGGACAGGGGACATCCACCCGCTCTGGGGCCAACGTCCTGACTTTC. Translated: CASSLGSWGQGTSTRSGANVLTF.